The rows below give T cell receptor beta chains drawn from one sample of a study of blood T cell repertoires in COVID-19. Here immunoSEQ multiplex PCR was the method, and the copy in TCRdb shows in-frame clones only, minus some. The table records hundreds of thousands of clones, about 85% of them present only once. Input material: PBMCs or T cells enriched from blood (not recorded which). The receptors were sampled from a man aged 35-49 years who had recovered from COVID-19. The CDR3 runs from the conserved cysteine through the conserved F or W.

TRBV6-5	TRBJ2-7	CASSYPAGGYEQYF
TRBV7-9	TRBJ1-1	CASSSADRGHTEAFF
TRBV6-5	TRBJ1-1	CASRDSTEAFF
TRBV7-9	TRBJ2-3	CASSAQGRGTQYF
TRBV7-2	TRBJ1-6	CASSSIAGNSPLHF
TRBV2	TRBJ2-5	CASTGQQETQYF
TRBV6-5	TRBJ1-1	CASRKHNTEAFF
TRBV24-1	TRBJ2-7	CATSQTGTETYEQYF
TRBV10-3	TRBJ2-7	CAISEQSYEQYF
TRBV5-4	TRBJ2-3	CASSPGGGGRLDTQYF
TRBV3-1/TRBV3-2	TRBJ1-5	CASSQDTRTTQHF
TRBV7-6	TRBJ2-2	CASSLAGTRYGTGELFF
TRBV19	TRBJ1-5	CASTPRGRGNQPQHF
TRBV18	TRBJ1-1	CASSPATGGGTEAFF
TRBV7-9	TRBJ1-2	CASSVRTGAINYGYTF
TRBV3-1/TRBV3-2	TRBJ1-2	CASSQGGTGNYGYTF
TRBV30	TRBJ1-1	CAWERRRDTEAFF
TRBV3-1/TRBV3-2	TRBJ2-5	CASSQGSGGTQYF
TRBV10-3	TRBJ1-3	CAISRYDPGQLSGNTIYF
TRBV9	TRBJ2-7	CASSREFEYEQYF
TRBV7-9	TRBJ2-7	CASSSRDREYEQYF
TRBV15	TRBJ2-3	CATSRLTRPRAVTDTQYF
TRBV13	TRBJ2-1	CASSLGLAVSSYNEQFF
TRBV27	TRBJ2-3	CASSRLAGTDTQYF
TRBV3-1/TRBV3-2	TRBJ1-4	CATSFQRGEKLFF
TRBV6-1	TRBJ1-5	CASSEQSQTNQPQHF
TRBV10-3	TRBJ2-1	CAITPRAGVVDNEQFF
TRBV7-8	TRBJ2-3	CASSYGVGGGNTQYF
TRBV5-1	TRBJ2-7	CASSSDRPREQYF
TRBV11-3	TRBJ2-7	CASSLEAGTDEEQYF
TRBV13	TRBJ1-3	CASSQGQGTFGTIYF
TRBV21-1	TRBJ2-7	CASSKVGSREVGGGEQYF